The T cell receptor beta chain under discussion was sequenced for a study of blood T cell repertoires in COVID-19. Some clones are missing from TCRdb's copy, which holds only in-frame ones; the method was immunoSEQ multiplex PCR. The repertoire consists of around 300,000 clones, with nearly 90% occurring once and the leading ten covering more than 9%. This clone was counted a single time. The CDR3 is 14 residues long. J gave up 7 bases and V 6 bases, and 13 bases lay outside the gene matches. The V gene's germline CDR1 is SQVTM and CDR2 ANQGSEA. The receptor was isolated from a woman aged 30 to 39 who had recovered from COVID-19. The rearrangement joins TRBV29-1 to TRBJ2-7, with 9 bases matching TRBD1. The sequenced material came from PBMCs or T cells enriched from blood (not recorded which). In DNA form, the CDR3 reads TGCAGCGTCCGGATCAGGACAGGGGAAGGAGAGCAGTACTTC. This codes for CSVRIRTGEGEQYF.